The clone carrying this TCR gamma chain is deemed medium-sized (0.01 to 0.1%). Its target is not known. These data originate in a study of gamma delta lymphoproliferative disorders and STAT genes. For the study at large: The EuroClonality-NGS protocol was used to prepare delta libraries. Study findings and constraints: In whole-repertoire clustering, gamma separated patients from controls, unlike delta. Nearly all major patient gamma and delta clonotypes were public; only a couple of gamma clonotypes were disease-private.

The receptor sequences were amplified from genomic DNA of peripheral blood mononuclear cells. Age- and sex-matched healthy adult donors provided control blood. TCRdb re-identified clones in the multiplex PCR reads via CATT. Of some 700 gamma-chain clones listed, roughly 9.3% were seen once; the top ten hold about 40%. The J segment lost 4 bases and the V segment lost 2 bases, leaving 5 bases of the junction unmatched. Germline V CDR1 and CDR2: GITISATS, ISYDGTV (reference sequence). This CDR3 contains 17 residues. Sequenced sample: blood. The source of this sequence is a human donor in good health. The chain carries TRGV9 and TRGJP. The J gene, left out of TCRdb, was set here by checking the DNA against germline. The CDR3, as DNA: TGTGCCTTGTGGGAGGACGAACAAGAGTTGGGCAAAAAAATCAAGGTATTT. This sequence encodes CALWEDEQELGKKIKVF.